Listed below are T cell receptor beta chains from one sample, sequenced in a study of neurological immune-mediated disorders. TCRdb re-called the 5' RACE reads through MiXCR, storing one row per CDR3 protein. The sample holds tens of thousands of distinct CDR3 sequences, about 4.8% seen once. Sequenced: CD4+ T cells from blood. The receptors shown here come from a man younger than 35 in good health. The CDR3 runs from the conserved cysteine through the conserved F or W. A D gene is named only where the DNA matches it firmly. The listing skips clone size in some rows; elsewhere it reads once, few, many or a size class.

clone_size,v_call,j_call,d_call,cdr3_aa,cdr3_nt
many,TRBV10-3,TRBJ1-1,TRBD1,CAISDPGTAHTEAFF,TGTGCCATCAGTGACCCCGGGACAGCCCACACTGAAGCTTTCTTT
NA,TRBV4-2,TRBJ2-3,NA,CTSSPHKDSESTDTQYF,TGTACCAGCAGCCCCCACAAAGATAGCGAGAGCACAGATACGCAGTATTTT
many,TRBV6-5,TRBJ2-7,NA,CASMGTPSYEQYF,TGTGCCAGCATGGGGACACCATCCTACGAGCAGTACTTC
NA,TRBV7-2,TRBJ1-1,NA,CASSSTVATEAFF,TGTGCCAGCAGCTCAACGGTCGCAACTGAAGCTTTCTTT
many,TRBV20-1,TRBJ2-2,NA,CSAANRAAGELFF,TGCAGTGCTGCCAACAGGGCGGCCGGGGAGCTGTTTTTT
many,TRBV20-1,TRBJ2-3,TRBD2,CSAKRSGGALDTQYF,TGCAGTGCCAAGAGAAGCGGGGGGGCCTTAGATACGCAGTATTTT
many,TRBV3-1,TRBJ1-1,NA,CASSEGGITEAFF,TGTGCCAGCTCGGAGGGGGGGATCACTGAAGCTTTCTTT
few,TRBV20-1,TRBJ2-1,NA,CSAHGTSGNHEQFF,TGCAGTGCACACGGGACCTCAGGGAACCATGAGCAGTTCTTC
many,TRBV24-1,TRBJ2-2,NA,CATSEFTGTGELFF,TGTGCCACCAGTGAGTTTACAGGGACCGGGGAGCTGTTTTTT
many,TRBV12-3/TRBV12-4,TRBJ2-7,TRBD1,CASSFGQAPNYEQYF,TGTGCCAGCAGTTTTGGACAGGCGCCCAACTACGAGCAGTACTTC
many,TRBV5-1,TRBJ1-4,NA,CASSLTATNEKLFF,TGCGCCAGCAGCTTGACTGCAACTAATGAAAAACTGTTTTTT
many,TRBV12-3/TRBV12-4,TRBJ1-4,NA,CASSPGNPNEKLFF,TGTGCCAGCAGCCCAGGCAACCCTAATGAAAAACTGTTTTTT
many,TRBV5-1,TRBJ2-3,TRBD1,CASSSGQGADTQYF,TGCGCCAGCAGCTCAGGACAGGGGGCAGATACGCAGTATTTT
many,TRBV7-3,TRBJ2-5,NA,CASSSGAGETQYF,TGTGCCAGCAGCTCCGGGGCTGGTGAGACCCAGTACTTC
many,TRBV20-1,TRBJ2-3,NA,CSARWGLPTQYF,TGCAGTGCCCGATGGGGACTCCCGACGCAGTATTTT
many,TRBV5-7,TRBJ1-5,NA,CASSLARRRQPQHF,TGTGCCAGCAGCTTGGCTCGGAGAAGGCAGCCCCAGCATTTT
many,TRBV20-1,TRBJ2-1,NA,CSASNPGDEQFF,TGCAGTGCATCAAACCCAGGGGACGAGCAGTTCTTC
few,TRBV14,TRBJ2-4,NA,CASSQAGAKNIQYF,TGTGCCAGCAGCCAGGCGGGGGCCAAAAACATTCAGTACTTC
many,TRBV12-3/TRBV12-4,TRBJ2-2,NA,CASRFLENTGELFF,TGTGCCAGCAGGTTTTTGGAGAACACCGGGGAGCTGTTTTTT
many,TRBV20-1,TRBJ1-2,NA,CSATSFEEEGGYTF,TGCAGTGCAACCTCCTTCGAGGAGGAGGGTGGCTACACCTTC
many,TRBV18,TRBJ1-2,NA,CASSPREGDYGYTF,TGTGCCAGCTCACCCCGCGAAGGCGATTATGGCTACACCTTC
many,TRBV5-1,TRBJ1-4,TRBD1,CASRSQGGPTNEKLFF,TGCGCCAGCCGGTCTCAAGGGGGCCCAACTAATGAAAAACTGTTTTTT
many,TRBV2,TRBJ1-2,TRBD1,CASSGDSGYGYTF,TGTGCCAGCAGTGGGGACAGCGGCTATGGCTACACCTTC
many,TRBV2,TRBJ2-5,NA,CASSVLGETQYF,TGTGCCAGTTCGGTCCTCGGAGAGACCCAGTACTTC
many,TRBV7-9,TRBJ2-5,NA,CASSPRPQETQYF,TGTGCCAGCAGCCCCCGCCCCCAAGAGACCCAGTACTTC
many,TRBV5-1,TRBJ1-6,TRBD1,CASSLEATGGSPLHF,TGCGCCAGCAGCTTGGAGGCAACAGGGGGTTCACCCCTCCACTTT